The 6 T cell receptor beta chains presented below share a single source sample, sequenced in a study of beta chain features in type 1 diabetes. All of the isolated RNA was reverse transcribed, so expressed TCRB transcripts were sequenced. TCRdb keeps only in-frame clones here, not all; method: immunoSEQ multiplex PCR. The sample has approximately 330,000 clones, approximately 10% seen once. Sample: naive CD4+ T cells from blood. These receptors were obtained from a woman in her twenties or thirties in good health.

This chain uses TRBV28 with TRBJ2-1, with D unclear. Per germline, CDR1 MDHEN and CDR2 SYDVKM. Trimming cost V 7 bases and J 0 bases, with 10 bases left between them. The CDR3 totals 14 residues. DNA of the CDR3: TGTGCCAGCACTATGGTGAGCTCCTACAATGAGCAGTTCTTC. This sequence encodes CASTMVSSYNEQFF. Using reference TRBV28 and TRBJ2-1 for the parts outside the CDR3, the full variable domain is DVKVTQSSRYLVKRTGEKVFLECVQDMDHENMFWYRQDPGLGLRLIYFSYDVKMKEKGDIPEGYSVSREKKERFSLILESASTNQTSMYLCASTMVSSYNEQFFGPGTRLTVL.

In its sample, this clone was seen a few times. The J gene is TRBJ2-7, the V gene TRBV5-1, with 7 bases that match TRBD2. Germline trimming cut 5 bases from V and 2 bases from J; bases unmatched to any gene: 7. Germline V gene sequence: CDR1 SGHRS, CDR2 YFSETQ. This CDR3 is built from 14 residues. CDR3 nucleotide sequence: TGCGCCAGCAGTTCCGGGACTAACCCCTACGAGCAGTACTTC. It translates to CASSSGTNPYEQYF.

The CDR3 DNA follows: TGTGCCAGCAGTTGGGGACTAGCGGAATTCAGGGAGACCCAGTACTTC. This codes for CASSWGLAEFRETQYF. The chain is built from TRBV6-5 and TRBJ2-5; TRBD2 agrees at 11 bases. V lost 4 bases, J lost 5 bases, and 9 bases stayed unmatched. Germline V gives CDR1 MNHEY, CDR2 SVGAGI. This CDR3 region has 16 residues.

CDR3 coding DNA: TGTGCCAGCAGCTTGAAGCGACTAGCGACAGATACGCAGTATTTT. This encodes CASSLKRLATDTQYF. This rearrangement joins TRBV5-6 to TRBJ2-3; 8 nucleotides line up with TRBD2. From germline, CDR1 is SGHDT and CDR2 YYEEEE. CDR3 size: 15 residues. The junction had 4 bases not matched to a gene; V was cut back by 1 base and J by 3 bases.

This clone has only a few counts. This chain uses TRBV30 with TRBJ1-2; D gene ambiguous. Trimming took off 4 bases at V and 7 bases at J, with 19 bases between the two ends. The CDR3 runs to 14 residues. CDR1 GTSNPN and CDR2 SVGIG come from the germline V gene (reference sequence). Written as DNA, the CDR3 is TGTGCCTGGACCCCTCTGGCGGTAGGAATTGGCTACACCTTC. Translated: CAWTPLAVGIGYTF.

This clone was counted a few times. This rearrangement joins TRBV7-2 to TRBJ2-1; 7 bases align to TRBD1. The CDR3 has 13 amino acids. Germline V gives CDR1 SGHTA, CDR2 FQGNSA. The junction had 3 bases not matched to a gene; V was cut back by 5 bases and J by 5 bases. CDR3 residues: CASSEGQNNEQFF. As DNA, the CDR3 is TGTGCCAGCAGCGAGGGACAGAACAATGAGCAGTTCTTC.